Described below is a single TCR beta chain sequence and its context. The sample comes from a study of cytomegalovirus exposure and HLA in healthy donors. 13 Jbeta primers and 60 Vbeta primers were used for the PCR. The assay was immunoSEQ multiplex PCR, and TCRdb's table has in-frame clones only and misses some. The sample shows about 150,000 clones, roughly 80% of them seen only once. V gave up 4 bases and J gave up 2 bases; unmatched junction bases: 4. The CDR3 spans 14 residues. Germline loops: CDR1 SGHDT, CDR2 YYEEEE. This sequence joins TRBV5-6 and TRBJ2-7; 9 bases line up with TRBD2. The material sequenced was PBMCs. This clonotype was sampled from a boy between 2 and 10 years old in good health and CMV-seronegative. CDR3 bases: TGTGCCAGCAGCGTGACTAGCGGACCCTACGAGCAGTACTTC. Translated, it gives CASSVTSGPYEQYF.